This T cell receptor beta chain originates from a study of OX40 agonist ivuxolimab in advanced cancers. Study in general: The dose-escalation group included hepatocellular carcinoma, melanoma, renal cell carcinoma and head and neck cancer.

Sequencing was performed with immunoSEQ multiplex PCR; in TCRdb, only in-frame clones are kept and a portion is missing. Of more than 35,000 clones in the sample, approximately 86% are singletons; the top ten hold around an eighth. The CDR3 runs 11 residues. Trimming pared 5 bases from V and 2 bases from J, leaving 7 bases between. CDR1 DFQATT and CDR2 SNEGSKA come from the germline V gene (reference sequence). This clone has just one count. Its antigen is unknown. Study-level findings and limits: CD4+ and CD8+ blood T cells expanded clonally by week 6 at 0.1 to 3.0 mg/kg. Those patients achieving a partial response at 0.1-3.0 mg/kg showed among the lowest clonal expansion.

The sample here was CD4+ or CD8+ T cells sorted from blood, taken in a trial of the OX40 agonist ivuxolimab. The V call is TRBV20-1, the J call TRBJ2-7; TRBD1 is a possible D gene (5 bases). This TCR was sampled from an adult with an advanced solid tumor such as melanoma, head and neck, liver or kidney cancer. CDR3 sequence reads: CSASGTYEQYF. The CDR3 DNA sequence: TGCAGTGCTTCAGGGACCTACGAGCAGTACTTC.